Presented here are 12 T cell receptor beta chains from one specimen sequenced in a study of cytomegalovirus exposure and HLA in healthy donors. Here immunoSEQ multiplex PCR was the method, and the copy in TCRdb shows in-frame clones only, minus some. The sample includes around 150,000 clones, more than 85% of them seen just once. The specimen sequenced was PBMCs. These receptors all stem from a man aged 18 to 29 in good health and CMV-seronegative.

This rearrangement joins TRBV18 to TRBJ2-1; D gene uncertain. The V end was cut by 5 bases, the J end by 10 bases, with 15 bases between. The CDR3 spans 13 residues. Germline V gene sequence: CDR1 KGHSH, CDR2 LQKENI. CDR3 bases: TGTGCCAGCTCATTATTGGAAGAGGCGGAGCAGTTCTTC. Its translation: CASSLLEEAEQFF.

This clone was seen once. The chain is built from TRBV6-5 and TRBJ1-4; D gene ambiguous. From germline, CDR1 is MNHEY and CDR2 SVGAGI. CDR3 length: 15 amino acids. Trimming stripped 6 bases from V and 5 bases from J, with 16 bases between. The CDR3 here is CASRYLGDENEKLFF. The CDR3 DNA follows: TGTGCCAGCAGGTACCTCGGAGATGAGAATGAAAAACTGTTTTTT.

This chain joins TRBV2 and TRBJ2-3, with 7 bases aligning to TRBD2. The CDR3 extends over 14 amino acids. The V and J ends lost 8 bases and 0 bases, in that order; junction bases with no gene match: 5. CDR1 and CDR2 from the germline V gene are SNHLY and FYNNEI. CDR3 DNA sequence: TGTGCCAGCGGTCGAGCGGGGAGCACAGATACGCAGTATTTT. The encoded protein is CASGRAGSTDTQYF.

Written as DNA, the CDR3 is TGTGCCAGCACCGACTCGACTAGCGGATACACAGATACGCAGTATTTT. It codes for CASTDSTSGYTDTQYF. The rearrangement joins TRBV7-9 to TRBJ2-3; 9 bases are shared with TRBD2. V trimming: 7 bases; J trimming: 2 bases; junction bases outside the gene matches: 10. The germline gives CDR1 SEHNR, CDR2 FQNEAQ (reference sequence). CDR3 length: 16 residues.

This clone appeared a few times. This CDR3 is CASSLELARNEQFF. The CDR3 bases are TGTGCCAGCAGCTTAGAACTAGCGAGAAATGAGCAGTTCTTC. The chain combines TRBV7-2 with TRBJ2-1, with 7 bases aligning to TRBD2. After removal of 1 base from V and 7 bases from J, the junction contained 4 bases not matched to a gene. The germline V gene encodes CDR1 SGHTA and CDR2 FQGNSA. This CDR3 region has 14 residues.

The CDR3, as DNA: TGCGCCAGCAGTGGGACAGCTGGAAACACCATATATTTT. It yields the protein CASSGTAGNTIYF. V is TRBV10-1 and J is TRBJ1-3; D possibly corresponds to TRBD1 (6 bases). This CDR3 spans 13 amino acids. The germline V gene encodes CDR1 WNHNN and CDR2 SYGVQD (reference sequence). V was shortened by 4 bases and J by 2 bases, with 6 bases between the two germline ends.

This chain links TRBV18 with TRBJ2-7, with 8 bases aligning to TRBD1. The ends lost 3 bases at V and 3 bases at J; junction bases unmatched: 7. This CDR3 is 15 amino acids long. Germline V gene data show CDR1 as KGHSH and CDR2 as LQKENI. In DNA form, the CDR3 reads TGTGCCAGCTCACCCCAGACAGGGGTTGTCTACGAGCAGTACTTC. Protein product: CASSPQTGVVYEQYF.

This chain links TRBV6-1 with TRBJ1-1; 9 positions match TRBD1. The trim removed 6 bases at V and 3 bases at J, leaving 5 bases unmatched. Per the germline V gene, CDR1 is MNHNS and CDR2 is SASEGT. The CDR3 loop spans 14 amino acids. The CDR3 DNA is TGTGCCAGCAGGGGACAGGGAAGTCACACTGAAGCTTTCTTT. Its translation: CASRGQGSHTEAFF.

V and J are TRBV2 and TRBJ2-7; D uncertain. Germline V CDR1 and CDR2: SNHLY, FYNNEI. The CDR3 is 15 amino acids. V was cut by 8 bases and J by 3 bases, with 20 bases left in between. As DNA, the CDR3 is TGTGCCAGCTTTAACCCAGAGACCGCCTACTACGAGCAGTACGTC. Translating it yields CASFNPETAYYEQYV.

The chain joins TRBV29-1 to TRBJ1-3, with D possibly TRBD1 on 6 matching bases. Trimming removed 4 bases from V and 0 bases from J, with 10 bases in between. The CDR3 is made up of 14 amino acids. Germline CDR1 and CDR2: SQVTM and ANQGSEA. The CDR3 protein is CSVAGASSGNTIYF. The CDR3, as DNA: TGCAGCGTTGCAGGGGCCTCCTCTGGAAACACCATATATTTT.

The CDR3 coding sequence is TGTGCCAGTCGGGGGGACTACGAGCAGTACGTC. It is translated as CASRGDYEQYV. The J gene is TRBJ2-7, the V gene TRBV28; 7 bases are shared with TRBD2. Germline lookup yields CDR1 MDHEN and CDR2 SYDVKM. V shed 9 bases, J shed 3 bases, and the junction held 2 bases outside the gene matches. The CDR3 loop spans 11 amino acids.

Here the CDR3 reads CASSADPGGSYGYTF. The CDR3, as DNA: TGTGCCAGCAGCGCCGACCCCGGGGGAAGCTATGGCTACACCTTC. The chain carries TRBV7-2 and TRBJ1-2, with D possibly TRBD1 on 5 matching bases. CDR3 length: 15 amino acids. Per the germline V gene, CDR1 is SGHTA and CDR2 is FQGNSA. V was clipped by 5 bases and J by 4 bases, with 17 bases between them.